The next 32 T cell receptor beta chains were all read from a single sample in a study of siplizumab effects on memory and regulatory T cells (dated by TCRdb to between 2018 and 2021). The library relied on the immunoSEQ multiplex PCR assay. TCRdb mirrors the immuneACCESS table, restricted to in-frame sequences. Some clones are absent from its copies; in checked studies, under half trace to an unresolved V gene, and the reason for the others is unknown. Counted in this sample were 56,000 or so clones; around 98% of them appeared once. The ten largest make up roughly 1.1% of the sample. The material sequenced was naive CD8+ T cells sorted from blood. The cell subset or site label, as the study defines it: unstimulated naive T cells. The receptor set was obtained from a human donor in good health.

This clone has more than one count but fewer than ten. The gene calls are TRBV9 and TRBJ1-4; 8 bases are shared with TRBD1. The CDR3 is made up of 15 amino acids. Germline V CDR1 and CDR2: SGDLS, YYNGEE. V was pared by 3 bases and J by 5 bases, with 6 bases of the junction left unmatched. This CDR3 reads CASSAYRGFNEKLFF. CDR3 in DNA: TGTGCCAGCAGCGCATACAGGGGGTTCAATGAAAAACTGTTTTTT.

The chain carries TRBV6-5 and TRBJ1-1; 10 bases fit TRBD1. The germline V gene encodes CDR1 MNHEY and CDR2 SVGAGI. This CDR3 is 15 amino acids long. The trim removed 4 bases at V and 0 bases at J, leaving 2 bases unmatched. The CDR3 DNA follows: TGTGCCAGCAGTTTGACAGGGGGCTTGAACACTGAAGCTTTCTTT. Protein product: CASSLTGGLNTEAFF.

This chain's CDR3 is CASSSGARREKLFF. CDR3 DNA: TGTGCCAGCAGCTCCGGGGCGAGGCGGGAAAAACTGTTTTTT. The V call is TRBV5-4, the J call TRBJ1-4, with TRBD1 as a possible D gene (5 bases). Germline CDR1 SGHNT, CDR2 YYREEE (reference sequence). V was pared by 3 bases and J by 8 bases, with 14 bases between. This CDR3 region has 14 residues.

This chain joins TRBV4-3 and TRBJ2-7; D gene unclear. V dropped 0 bases and J dropped 0 bases, with 15 bases sitting between them. This CDR3 has 17 residues. From germline, CDR1 is LGHNA and CDR2 YSLEER. Here the CDR3 reads CASSQDREMVSSYEQYF. The CDR3 nucleotides are TGCGCCAGCAGCCAAGATCGTGAGATGGTAAGCTCCTACGAGCAGTACTTC.

The chain links TRBV6-5 to TRBJ2-1; D possibly corresponds to TRBD2 (6 bases). The germline V gene encodes CDR1 MNHEY and CDR2 SVGAGI. There are 13 residues in the CDR3. V was clipped by 2 bases and J by 10 bases, with 12 bases between them. In DNA, the CDR3 is TGTGCCAGCAGTTACGGAGGGGAGGACGAGCAGTTCTTC. It yields the protein CASSYGGEDEQFF.

This chain uses TRBV6-4 with TRBJ2-1; D ambiguous. The germline CDR1 and CDR2 sequences are MRHNA and SNTAGT. V was pared by 8 bases and J by 4 bases, with 15 bases between. CDR3 length: 14 amino acids. The CDR3 DNA sequence: TGTGCCAGCGATCAGCGTCTCGGTTACAATGAGCAGTTCTTC. The encoded protein is CASDQRLGYNEQFF.

The chain employs TRBV19 and TRBJ1-2; TRBD1 aligns across 8 bases. Trimming removed 3 bases from V and 4 bases from J; junction bases left unmatched: 10. In germline, CDR1 is LNHDA, CDR2 SQIVND (reference sequence). This CDR3 spans 16 amino acids. The CDR3 DNA reads TGTGCCAGTAGTATCACCGAGACAGGGGCCATCTATGGCTACACCTTC. Translation gives CASSITETGAIYGYTF. Using reference TRBV19 and TRBJ1-2 for the parts outside the CDR3, the full variable domain is DGGITQSPKYLFRKEGQNVTLSCEQNLNHDAMYWYRQDPGQGLRLIYYSQIVNDFQKGDIAEGYSVSREKKESFPLTVTSAQKNPTAFYLCASSITETGAIYGYTFGSGTRLTVV.

CDR3 amino acids: CASSQRTGFGYTF. CDR3 nucleotides: TGTGCCAGCAGCCAAAGGACAGGGTTTGGCTACACCTTC. J is TRBJ1-2 and V is TRBV14; 8 bases agree with TRBD1. This CDR3 has 13 amino acids. Germline-derived CDR1 and CDR2 are SGHDN and FVKESK. With 2 bases clipped from V and 7 bases from J, the junction kept 3 bases outside the gene matches.

The gene calls are TRBV2 and TRBJ2-2; TRBD1 is a possible D gene (5 bases). The CDR3 is 14 amino acids. The germline CDR1 and CDR2 sequences are SNHLY and FYNNEI. The CDR3 spells CASKGRLNTGELFF. In DNA, the CDR3 is TGTGCATCCAAGGGGCGTCTTAACACCGGGGAGCTGTTTTTT.

The chain combines TRBV9 with TRBJ2-7, with D perhaps matching TRBD1 or TRBD2 (6 bases each). The CDR3 runs 15 residues. V lost 0 bases to trimming and J lost 5 bases, with 15 bases between them. Germline V lookup: CDR1 SGDLS, CDR2 YYNGEE. CDR3 bases: TGTGCCAGCAGCGTAGTAGGGGGGCGCGGCGACGAGCAGTACTTC. Its protein product is CASSVVGGRGDEQYF.

The rearrangement links TRBV29-1 to TRBJ2-6; the D gene is possibly TRBD1 (6 bases). The CDR3 totals 14 residues. Germline V gene data show CDR1 as SQVTM and CDR2 as ANQGSEA. V was pared by 4 bases and J by 2 bases, with 9 bases between. CDR3 in amino acids: CSVVEGAGANVLTF. DNA of the CDR3: TGCAGCGTTGTAGAGGGGGCTGGGGCCAACGTCCTGACTTTC.

The chain is built from TRBV4-3 and TRBJ1-3, with a weak D call TRBD1 (5 bases). This CDR3 is built from 15 residues. Trimming removed 4 bases from V and 2 bases from J, with 12 bases in between. Germline V gene data show CDR1 as LGHNA and CDR2 as YSLEER. The DNA of the CDR3 is TGCGCCAGCAGCCCCGGGACGGCAACTGGAAACACCATATATTTT. Translated, it gives CASSPGTATGNTIYF.

V usage is TRBV28 and J usage is TRBJ2-1; the D gene could be TRBD1 or TRBD2 (5 bases each). Between the trimmed V and J ends, which lost 3 bases and 7 bases, there was a span of 16 bases. The CDR3 sequence is 15 residues long. Germline V lookup: CDR1 MDHEN, CDR2 SYDVKM. The CDR3 DNA follows: TGTGCCAGCAGTTTCCTTCGGGGCGGGTGGAATGAGCAGTTCTTC. It is translated as CASSFLRGGWNEQFF.

The V gene is TRBV15, the J gene TRBJ2-1; 7 bases are a match to TRBD2. Trimming took 3 bases from V and 5 from J; bases not matched to a gene: 4. Per germline, CDR1 LNHNV and CDR2 YYDKDF (reference sequence). The CDR3 extends over 14 amino acids. CDR3 nucleotide sequence: TGTGCCACCAGCAGCCTAGCGGCCAACAATGAGCAGTTCTTC. Translating it yields CATSSLAANNEQFF.

The CDR3 bases are TGTGCCAGCAGTGAAGTTCAAACATACGAGCAGTACTTC. It yields the protein CASSEVQTYEQYF. This chain joins TRBV2 and TRBJ2-7; no clear D. Trimming shortened V by 1 base and J by 4 bases, and 8 bases separated the two germline ends. CDR1 and CDR2 (germline): SNHLY, FYNNEI. This CDR3 spans 13 amino acids.

The chain carries TRBV11-2 and TRBJ1-2, with D perhaps TRBD1 (5 bases). This CDR3 contains 14 residues. Germline V lookup: CDR1 SGHAT, CDR2 FQNNGV. V lost 2 bases to trimming and J lost 3 bases, with 10 bases between them. The CDR3 region has the DNA TGTGCCAGCAGCTTATTCTTGGGGGACTATGGCTACACCTTC. It codes for CASSLFLGDYGYTF.

The V gene is TRBV9, the J gene TRBJ2-3; no definite D call. CDR1 is SGDLS, CDR2 YYNGEE, per germline. The V and J ends lost 0 bases and 2 bases respectively, with 10 bases between them. The CDR3 spans 15 residues. The DNA of the CDR3 is TGTGCCAGCAGCGTAGAGGGCAGGTCCACAGATACGCAGTATTTT. Amino acids: CASSVEGRSTDTQYF.

The chain is built from TRBV4-3 and TRBJ2-3, with a possible D match to TRBD2 (6 bases). CDR3 length equals 16 residues. Trimming removed 0 bases at V and 3 bases at J, with 13 bases between. CDR1 LGHNA and CDR2 YSLEER come from the germline V gene. The chain's CDR3 is CASSQDASSGTDTQYF. DNA for the CDR3: TGCGCCAGCAGCCAAGATGCTAGCAGCGGGACAGATACGCAGTATTTT.

V and J are TRBV5-1 and TRBJ2-7, with a possible D match to TRBD1 (5 bases). From germline, CDR1 is SGHRS and CDR2 YFSETQ. The CDR3 contains 14 residues. The V gene lost 0 bases and the J gene lost 1 base, with 8 bases spanning the gap. CDR3 coding DNA: TGCGCCAGCAGCTTGGGGACACCTTCCTACGAGCAGTACTTC. Protein: CASSLGTPSYEQYF.

A note on this clone: Its ends do not fully match the called genes, so a read error is possible. The chain couples TRBV7-7 to TRBJ2-1; possible D gene TRBD2, 5 bases. Germline lookup yields CDR1 SSHAT and CDR2 FNYEAQ (reference sequence). The CDR3 loop spans 17 amino acids. The CDR3 DNA reads as TGTGCTAGCAGCTATCCTAGGAGGTGTAGCTCCTACAATGAGCAGTTCTTC. Translation gives CASSYPRRCSSYNEQFF.

The sample holds one count of this clone. The chain recombines TRBV5-8 with TRBJ2-2; 8 bases match TRBD2. V shed 1 base, J shed 6 bases, and the junction held 8 bases outside the gene matches. CDR1 is SGHTS and CDR2 is YDEGEE in the germline V gene. The CDR3 runs to 16 residues. As DNA, the CDR3 is TGTGCCAGCAGCTTGACTAGCGGCTATGGGCCCGGGGAGCTGTTTTTT. This gives the protein CASSLTSGYGPGELFF.

This chain links TRBV15 with TRBJ2-3, with D hard to call. Trimming took off 3 bases at V and 6 bases at J, with 13 bases between the two ends. Germline CDR1 reads LNHNV; CDR2 reads YYDKDF (reference sequence). The CDR3 totals 14 residues. The CDR3 sequence is CATSSTPRDDTQYF. The CDR3 DNA reads as TGTGCCACCAGCAGTACCCCGAGAGACGATACGCAGTATTTT. The full variable domain, completed using reference TRBV15 and TRBJ2-3, is DAMVIQNPRYQVTQFGKPVTLSCSQTLNHNVMYWYQQKSSQAPKLLFHYYDKDFNNEADTPDNFQSRRPNTSFCFLDIRSPGLGDTAMYLCATSSTPRDDTQYFGPGTRLTVL.

The CDR3 loop reads CASSQEGRFYNEQFF. The DNA for the CDR3 is TGCGCCAGCAGCCAAGAGGGACGGTTCTACAATGAGCAGTTCTTC. V usage is TRBV4-1 and J usage is TRBJ2-1; D might be TRBD1 or TRBD2, each matching 5 bases. Germline assignment: CDR1 MGHRA and CDR2 YSYEKL. Trimming stripped 0 bases from V and 3 bases from J, with 9 bases between. CDR3 size: 15 residues.

The chain combines TRBV5-1 with TRBJ2-7; no reliable D call. The CDR3 totals 12 residues. Germline loops: CDR1 SGHRS, CDR2 YFSETQ. With 0 bases removed from V and 3 bases from J, the gap between germline ends came to 4 bases. CDR3 amino acids: CASSLVSYEQYF. The CDR3 region has the DNA TGCGCCAGCAGCTTGGTTAGCTACGAGCAGTACTTC.

Written as DNA, the CDR3 is TGTGCCAGCAGGACCAGAGATGAAAAACTGTTTTTT. Translated: CASRTRDEKLFF. The chain combines TRBV2 with TRBJ1-4; no clear D. The CDR3 runs 12 residues. V was pared by 6 bases and J by 6 bases, with 8 bases between. Germline CDR1 reads SNHLY; CDR2 reads FYNNEI.

The chain links TRBV7-6 to TRBJ1-4; tentatively, D is TRBD1 (5 bases). Germline V lookup: CDR1 SGHVS, CDR2 FNYEAQ. V lost 1 base and J 2 bases, leaving 11 bases between the germline ends. The CDR3 consists of 16 residues. CDR3: CASSLDRQLTNEKLFF. In nucleotides, the CDR3 is TGTGCCAGCAGCTTAGATCGACAGCTTACTAATGAAAAACTGTTTTTT. Drawing the rest from reference TRBV7-6 and TRBJ1-4, the complete variable domain is GAGVSQSPRYKVTKRGQDVALRCDPISGHVSLYWYRQALGQGPEFLTYFNYEAQQDKSGLPNDRFSAERPEGSISTLTIQRTEQRDSAMYRCASSLDRQLTNEKLFFGSGTQLSVL.

The chain links TRBV14 to TRBJ1-2; D is perhaps TRBD1 (6 bases). This CDR3 has 15 residues. CDR1 is SGHDN, CDR2 FVKESK, per germline. V was pared by 4 bases and J by 3 bases, with 15 bases between. The CDR3 sequence: CASSPRQDLYYGYTF. The CDR3 DNA sequence: TGTGCCAGCAGCCCACGACAGGATCTCTACTATGGCTACACCTTC. Variable domain in full (rest from reference TRBV14 and TRBJ1-2): EAGVTQFPSHSVIEKGQTVTLRCDPISGHDNLYWYRRVMGKEIKFLLHFVKESKQDESGMPNNRFLAERTGGTYSTLKVQPAELEDSGVYFCASSPRQDLYYGYTFGSGTRLTVV.

This sequence joins TRBV11-3 and TRBJ2-3; the match to TRBD2 covers 10 bases. V lost 7 bases and J lost 0; bases outside the gene matches: 10. The germline V gene has CDR1 SGHNT and CDR2 YENEEA. This CDR3 region has 17 residues. In DNA, the CDR3 is TGTGCCAGCACCAAACCTAGCGGGAGCGTGAGCACAGATACGCAGTATTTT. Protein sequence: CASTKPSGSVSTDTQYF.

The chain employs TRBV27 and TRBJ1-1; D is possibly TRBD1 (6 bases). V lost 3 bases and J 4 bases, leaving 12 bases between the germline ends. The CDR3 consists of 14 residues. Germline CDR1 reads MNHEY; CDR2 reads SMNVEV (reference sequence). CDR3 nucleotides: TGTGCCAGCAGTTTCTCTTTGACAGGCACTGAAGCTTTCTTT. Translated: CASSFSLTGTEAFF.

CDR3: CSVLRGTEAFF. CDR3 bases: TGCAGCGTGCTCAGGGGAACTGAAGCTTTCTTT. The chain couples TRBV29-1 to TRBJ1-1; D is perhaps TRBD1 (6 bases). CDR1 is SQVTM and CDR2 is ANQGSEA in the germline V gene. Between the trimmed V and J ends, which lost 6 bases and 5 bases, there was a span of 10 bases. This CDR3 contains 11 residues.

The chain has TRBV29-1 and TRBJ2-2, with a tentative D call TRBD1 (6 bases). From germline, CDR1 is SQVTM and CDR2 ANQGSEA. This CDR3 contains 13 residues. The germline V and J ends were trimmed by 4 bases and 1 base, with 7 bases remaining between them. CDR3 protein: CSVADRNTGELFF. The CDR3 DNA sequence: TGCAGCGTTGCGGACAGGAACACCGGGGAGCTGTTTTTT.

The gene calls are TRBV6-6 and TRBJ2-7; D is ambiguous. This CDR3 is 12 amino acids long. The germline CDR1 and CDR2 sequences are MNHNY and SVGAGI (reference sequence). The ends were cut back, 0 bases at V and 4 bases at J, with 4 bases in the middle. The CDR3 region is CASSYSWYEQYF. Here the CDR3 DNA reads TGTGCCAGCAGTTACTCCTGGTACGAGCAGTACTTC.